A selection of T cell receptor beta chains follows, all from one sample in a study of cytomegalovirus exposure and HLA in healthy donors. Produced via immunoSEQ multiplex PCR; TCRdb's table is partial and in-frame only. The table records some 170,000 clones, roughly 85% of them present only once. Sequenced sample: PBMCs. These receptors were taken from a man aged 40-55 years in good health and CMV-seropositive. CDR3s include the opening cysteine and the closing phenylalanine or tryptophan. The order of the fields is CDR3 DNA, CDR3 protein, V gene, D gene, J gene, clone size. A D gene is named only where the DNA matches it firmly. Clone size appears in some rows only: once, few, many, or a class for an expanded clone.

TGTGCCAGCAGCAAAGTCGGGTCTAGCGGGAGGGCCATTGATACGCAGTATTTT,CASSKVGSSGRAIDTQYF,TRBV21-1,-,TRBJ2-3,-
TGTGCTAGTGGTTCTTCGACTAGCGGGTTCAATGAGCAGTTCTTC,CASGSSTSGFNEQFF,TRBV12-5,TRBD2,TRBJ2-1,-
TGCGCCAGCAGCTTGAGGGCAGGGGGCCCCTACGGTTCCATCAATGAGCAGTTCTTC,CASSLRAGGPYGSINEQFF,TRBV5-1,TRBD1,TRBJ2-1,few
TGTGCCAGCAGCCAGAACCGGTTGGGACTAGCGTCGCAGTATTTT,CASSQNRLGLASQYF,TRBV14,TRBD2,TRBJ2-3,-
TGTGCCAGCAGCTCCCAGGAGACAGGGGACATTCAGTACTTC,CASSSQETGDIQYF,TRBV7-2,TRBD1,TRBJ2-4,-
TGCGCCAGCAGCTTGGGGACTTCGAACACTGAAGCTTTCTTT,CASSLGTSNTEAFF,TRBV5-1,-,TRBJ1-1,-
TGTGCCAGCAGCCCTCAGGGGGCATCGGGCGAGCAGTACTTC,CASSPQGASGEQYF,TRBV7-6,TRBD1,TRBJ2-7,-
TGCGCCAGCAGCTTGGATCCTAGGCCATCAGAGACCCAGTACTTC,CASSLDPRPSETQYF,TRBV5-1,-,TRBJ2-5,-
TGCAGCGTGAAGGACAGGCCGAGCTCCTACAATGAGCAGTTCTTC,CSVKDRPSSYNEQFF,TRBV29-1,TRBD1,TRBJ2-1,-
TGTGCCAGCAGTGAGAGGGCCCGGAGTCAGCCCCAGCATTTT,CASSERARSQPQHF,TRBV2,-,TRBJ1-5,-
TGTGCCAGCAGCGTAGGTGAGCTAGAGACCCAGTACTTC,CASSVGELETQYF,TRBV9,-,TRBJ2-5,-
TGTGCCAGCAGCATAGACAGGAACACTGAAGCTTTCTTT,CASSIDRNTEAFF,TRBV6-4,-,TRBJ1-1,-
TGTGCCAGCAGTGAAGTCCCTAGCGGGAGAGGCGGGGAGCTGTTTTTT,CASSEVPSGRGGELFF,TRBV2,TRBD2,TRBJ2-2,once
TGTGCCACCAGTACTAGCGGCAATGAGCAGTTCTTC,CATSTSGNEQFF,TRBV6-6,TRBD2,TRBJ2-1,-
TGTGCCACCAGCAGAGAACAGGGGAACACTGAAGCTTTCTTT,CATSREQGNTEAFF,TRBV15,-,TRBJ1-1,-
TGTGCCAGCAGCCTACGGACGGGGAAAAAACTGTTTTTT,CASSLRTGKKLFF,TRBV13,-,TRBJ1-4,-
TGTGCCAGCAGCTCTCACCGGGGGGAAAACGAGCAGTACTTC,CASSSHRGENEQYF,TRBV11-3,TRBD2,TRBJ2-7,-
TGTGCCAGCATTAAGGGGCAGGGTATGTTCGAGCAGTACTTC,CASIKGQGMFEQYF,TRBV6-5,-,TRBJ2-7,-